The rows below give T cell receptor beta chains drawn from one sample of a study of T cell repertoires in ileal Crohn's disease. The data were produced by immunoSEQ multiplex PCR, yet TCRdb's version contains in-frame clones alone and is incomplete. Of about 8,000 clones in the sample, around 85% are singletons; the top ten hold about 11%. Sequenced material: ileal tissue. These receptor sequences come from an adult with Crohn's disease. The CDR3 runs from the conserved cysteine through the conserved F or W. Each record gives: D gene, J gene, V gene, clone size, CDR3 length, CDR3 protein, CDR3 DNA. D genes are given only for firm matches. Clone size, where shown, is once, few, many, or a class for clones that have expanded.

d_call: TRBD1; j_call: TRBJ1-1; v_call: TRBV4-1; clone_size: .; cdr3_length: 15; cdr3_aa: CASSRGTGLATEAFF; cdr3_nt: TGCGCCAGCAGCCGAGGGACAGGGTTGGCCACTGAAGCTTTCTTT
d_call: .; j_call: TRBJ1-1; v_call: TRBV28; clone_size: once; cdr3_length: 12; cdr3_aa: CASSLWDSEAFF; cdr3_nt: TGTGCCAGCAGTTTATGGGACAGTGAAGCTTTCTTT
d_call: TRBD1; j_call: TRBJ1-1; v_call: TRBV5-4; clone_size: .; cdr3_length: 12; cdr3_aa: CASSTADRGAFF; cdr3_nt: TGTGCCAGCAGCACTGCGGACAGGGGAGCTTTCTTT
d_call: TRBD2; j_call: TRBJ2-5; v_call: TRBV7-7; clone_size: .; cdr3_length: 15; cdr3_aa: CASSPLTSAAETQYF; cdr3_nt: TGTGCCAGCAGCCCCCTTACTAGCGCAGCAGAGACCCAGTACTTC
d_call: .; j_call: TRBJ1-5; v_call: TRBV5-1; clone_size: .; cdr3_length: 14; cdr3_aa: CASSQEGTNQPQHF; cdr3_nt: TGCGCCAGCAGTCAAGAGGGGACCAATCAGCCCCAGCATTTT
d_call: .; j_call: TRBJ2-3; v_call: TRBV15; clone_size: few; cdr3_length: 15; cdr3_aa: CATSKRTASTDTQYF; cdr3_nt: TGTGCCACTTCTAAGCGGACGGCAAGCACAGATACGCAGTATTTT
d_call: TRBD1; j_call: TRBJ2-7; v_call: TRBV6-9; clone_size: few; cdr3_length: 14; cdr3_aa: CASSSGTGIYEQYF; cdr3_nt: TGTGCCAGCAGTTCCGGGACAGGGATCTACGAGCAGTACTTC
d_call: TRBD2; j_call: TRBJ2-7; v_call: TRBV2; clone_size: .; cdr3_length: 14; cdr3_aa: CATASGTSGYEQYF; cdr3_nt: TGTGCCACCGCAAGCGGGACTAGCGGGTACGAGCAGTACTTC
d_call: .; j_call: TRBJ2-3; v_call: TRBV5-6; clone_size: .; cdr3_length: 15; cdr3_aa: CASSKTLLSTDTQYF; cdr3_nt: TGTGCCAGCAGCAAGACACTCCTGAGCACAGATACGCAGTATTTT
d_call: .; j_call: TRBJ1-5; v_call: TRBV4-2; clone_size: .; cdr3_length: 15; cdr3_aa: CASSQGFGDSGPQHF; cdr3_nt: TGTGCCAGCAGCCAAGGTTTCGGAGATTCAGGGCCCCAGCATTTT
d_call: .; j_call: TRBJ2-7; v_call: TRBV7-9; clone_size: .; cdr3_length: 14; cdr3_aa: CASSQQGLGYEQYF; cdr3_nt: TGTGCCAGCAGCCAACAGGGCCTCGGCTACGAGCAGTACTTC
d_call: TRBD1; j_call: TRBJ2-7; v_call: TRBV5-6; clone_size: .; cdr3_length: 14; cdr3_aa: CASSSSGQGYEQYF; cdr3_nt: TGTGCCAGCAGCTCATCCGGACAGGGCTACGAGCAGTACTTC
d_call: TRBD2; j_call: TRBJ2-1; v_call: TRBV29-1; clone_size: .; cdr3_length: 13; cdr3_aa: CSVGSGIEDEQFF; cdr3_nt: TGCAGCGTGGGTAGCGGGATTGAAGATGAGCAGTTCTTC
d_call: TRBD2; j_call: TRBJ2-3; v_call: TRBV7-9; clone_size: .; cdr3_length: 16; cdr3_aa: CASSLGNGGSTDTQYF; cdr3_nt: TGTGCCAGCAGCTTGGGAAACGGGGGGAGCACAGATACGCAGTATTTT
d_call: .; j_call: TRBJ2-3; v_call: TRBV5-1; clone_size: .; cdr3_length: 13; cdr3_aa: CASSPRGVDTQYF; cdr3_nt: TGCGCCAGCAGCCCCCGGGGTGTGGATACGCAGTATTTT
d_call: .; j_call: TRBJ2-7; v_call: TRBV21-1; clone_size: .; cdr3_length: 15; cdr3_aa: CASRDPGQDLYEQYF; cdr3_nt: TGTGCCAGCAGGGACCCCGGACAGGATCTCTACGAGCAGTACTTC
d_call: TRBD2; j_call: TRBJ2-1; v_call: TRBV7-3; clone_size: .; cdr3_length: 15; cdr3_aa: CASSPLTSGRIQQFF; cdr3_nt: TGTGCCAGCAGCCCCTTGACTAGCGGGAGGATTCAGCAGTTCTTC
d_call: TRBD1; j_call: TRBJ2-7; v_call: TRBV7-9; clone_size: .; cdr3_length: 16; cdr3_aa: CASSPRGGQGVSEQYF; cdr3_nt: TGTGCCAGCAGCCCACGTGGGGGACAGGGGGTCTCCGAGCAGTACTTC
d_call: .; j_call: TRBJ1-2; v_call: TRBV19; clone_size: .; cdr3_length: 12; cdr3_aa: CASSKRTDGYTF; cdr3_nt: TGTGCCAGTAGTAAAAGGACAGACGGCTACACCTTC
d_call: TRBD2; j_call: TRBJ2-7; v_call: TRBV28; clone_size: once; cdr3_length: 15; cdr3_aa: CASTRAGGLRDEQYF; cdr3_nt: TGTGCCAGCACCCGAGCGGGGGGTCTCCGTGACGAGCAGTACTTC
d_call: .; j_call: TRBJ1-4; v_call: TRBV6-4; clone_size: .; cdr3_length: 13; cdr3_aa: CASSDEGGEKLFF; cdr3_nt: TGTGCCAGCAGTGACGAGGGAGGTGAAAAACTGTTTTTT
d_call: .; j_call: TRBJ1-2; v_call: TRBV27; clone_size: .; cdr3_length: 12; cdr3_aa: CASKGQGHGYTF; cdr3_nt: TGTGCCAGCAAGGGACAAGGCCATGGCTACACCTTC
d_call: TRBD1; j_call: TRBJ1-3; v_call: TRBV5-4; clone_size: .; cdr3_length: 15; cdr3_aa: CASSSAWTGENTIYF; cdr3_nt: TGTGCCAGCAGCAGCGCCTGGACAGGGGAAAACACCATATATTTT
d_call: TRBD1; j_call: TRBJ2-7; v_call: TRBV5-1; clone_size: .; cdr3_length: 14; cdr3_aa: CASSPGQAIYEQYF; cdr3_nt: TGCGCCAGCAGCCCGGGACAGGCAATCTACGAGCAGTACTTC
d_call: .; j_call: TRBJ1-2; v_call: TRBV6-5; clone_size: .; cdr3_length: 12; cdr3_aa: CASSTTPGGYTF; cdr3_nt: TGTGCCAGCAGCACCACCCCCGGTGGCTACACCTTC
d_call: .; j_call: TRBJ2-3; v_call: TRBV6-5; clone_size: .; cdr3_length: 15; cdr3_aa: CASSYGRKVTDTQYF; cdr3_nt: TGTGCCAGCAGTTACGGTAGGAAAGTCACAGATACGCAGTATTTT
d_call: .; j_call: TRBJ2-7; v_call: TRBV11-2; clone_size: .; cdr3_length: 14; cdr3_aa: CASSPPAPSYEQYF; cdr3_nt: TGTGCCAGCAGCCCCCCGGCCCCCTCCTACGAGCAGTACTTC
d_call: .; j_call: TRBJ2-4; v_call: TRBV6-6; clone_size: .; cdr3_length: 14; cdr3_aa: CAALSPWAKNIQYF; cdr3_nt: TGTGCCGCTCTCTCACCGTGGGCCAAAAACATTCAGTACTTC
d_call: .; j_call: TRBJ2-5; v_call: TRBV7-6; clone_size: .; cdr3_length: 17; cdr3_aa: CASSPSSALIDGETQYF; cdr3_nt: TGTGCCAGCAGCCCCAGTAGCGCCCTAATTGATGGGGAGACCCAGTACTTC
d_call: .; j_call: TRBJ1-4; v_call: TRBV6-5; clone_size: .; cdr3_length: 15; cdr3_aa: CASSYRGSSGLKLFF; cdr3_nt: TGTGCCAGCAGTTACCGGGGCAGCTCTGGGTTGAAACTGTTTTTT
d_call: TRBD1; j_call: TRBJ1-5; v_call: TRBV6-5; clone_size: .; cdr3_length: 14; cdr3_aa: CASKPTGGGQPQHF; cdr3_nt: TGTGCCAGCAAGCCTACAGGGGGCGGGCAGCCCCAGCATTTT
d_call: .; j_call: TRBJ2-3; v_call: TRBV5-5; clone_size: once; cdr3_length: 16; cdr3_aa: CASSLPNQPRTDTQYF; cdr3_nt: TGTGCCAGCAGCTTACCTAATCAGCCACGCACAGATACGCAGTATTTT
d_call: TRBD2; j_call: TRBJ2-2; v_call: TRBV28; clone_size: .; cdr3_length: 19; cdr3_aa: CASSFPGLAGGTNTGELFF; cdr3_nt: TGTGCCAGCAGTTTCCCGGGACTAGCGGGAGGTACGAACACCGGGGAGCTGTTTTTT
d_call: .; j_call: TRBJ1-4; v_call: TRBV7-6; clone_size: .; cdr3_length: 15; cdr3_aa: CASSPTEGAWEKLFF; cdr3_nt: TGTGCCAGCAGCCCGACGGAAGGGGCCTGGGAAAAACTGTTTTTT
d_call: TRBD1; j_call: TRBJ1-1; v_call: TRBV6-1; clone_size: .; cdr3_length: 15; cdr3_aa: CASLRGDRANTEAFF; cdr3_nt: TGTGCCAGCTTAAGGGGGGACAGGGCGAACACTGAAGCTTTCTTT
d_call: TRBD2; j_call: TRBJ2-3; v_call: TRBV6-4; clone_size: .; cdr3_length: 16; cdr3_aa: CASSEAAGGSTDTQYF; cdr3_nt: TGTGCCAGCAGTGAGGCGGCGGGGGGGTCCACAGATACGCAGTATTTT
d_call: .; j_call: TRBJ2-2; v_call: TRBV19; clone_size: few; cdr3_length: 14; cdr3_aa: CASKPGRNTGELFF; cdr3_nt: TGTGCCAGTAAACCGGGAAGAAACACCGGGGAGCTGTTTTTT
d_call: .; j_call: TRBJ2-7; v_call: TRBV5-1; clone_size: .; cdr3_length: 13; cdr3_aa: CASSLGQQREQYF; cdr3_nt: TGCGCCAGCAGCTTGGGGCAGCAGCGCGAGCAGTACTTC
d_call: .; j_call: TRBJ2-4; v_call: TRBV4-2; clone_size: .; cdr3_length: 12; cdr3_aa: CASSQGQNIQYF; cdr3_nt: TGTGCCAGCAGCCAGGGACAAAACATTCAGTACTTC
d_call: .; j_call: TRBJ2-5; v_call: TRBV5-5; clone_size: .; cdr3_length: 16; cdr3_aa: CASSFSPGGGQETQYF; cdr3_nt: TGTGCCAGCAGTTTTTCCCCCGGTGGGGGCCAAGAGACCCAGTACTTC
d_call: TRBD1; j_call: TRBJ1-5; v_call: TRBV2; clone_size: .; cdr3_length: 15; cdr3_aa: CASRVTGGENQPQHF; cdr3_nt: TGTGCCAGCAGAGTAACAGGGGGCGAGAATCAGCCCCAGCATTTT
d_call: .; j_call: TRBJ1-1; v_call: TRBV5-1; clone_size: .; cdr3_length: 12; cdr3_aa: CASSFSGTEAFF; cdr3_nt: TGCGCCAGCAGCTTTTCGGGCACTGAAGCTTTCTTT
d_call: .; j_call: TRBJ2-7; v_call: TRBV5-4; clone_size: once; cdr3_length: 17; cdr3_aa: CASSLSPEGLNSYEQYF; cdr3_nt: TGTGCCAGCAGCTTGTCCCCAGAGGGTCTTAATTCCTACGAGCAGTACTTC
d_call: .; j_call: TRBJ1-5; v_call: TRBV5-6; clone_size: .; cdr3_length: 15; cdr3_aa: CASSPRRAPNQPQHF; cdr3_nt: TGTGCCAGCAGCCCCCGCCGGGCCCCGAATCAGCCCCAGCATTTT
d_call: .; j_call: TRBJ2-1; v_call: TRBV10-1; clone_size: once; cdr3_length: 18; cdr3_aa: CASNLAGPVPPRYNEQFF; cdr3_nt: TGCGCCAGCAATTTGGCGGGACCCGTCCCCCCCCGCTACAATGAGCAGTTCTTC
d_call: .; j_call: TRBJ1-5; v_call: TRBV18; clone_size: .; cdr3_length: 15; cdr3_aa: CASSPKGVGNQPQHF; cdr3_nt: TGTGCCAGCTCACCAAAAGGGGTGGGCAATCAGCCCCAGCATTTT
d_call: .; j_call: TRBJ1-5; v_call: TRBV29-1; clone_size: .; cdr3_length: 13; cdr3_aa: CSVGGAHNQPQHF; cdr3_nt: TGCAGCGTTGGAGGGGCCCACAATCAGCCCCAGCATTTT
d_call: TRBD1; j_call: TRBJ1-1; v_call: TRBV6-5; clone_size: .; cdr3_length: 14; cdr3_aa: CASSPQGARAEAFF; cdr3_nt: TGTGCCAGCAGCCCTCAGGGGGCTCGAGCTGAAGCTTTCTTT
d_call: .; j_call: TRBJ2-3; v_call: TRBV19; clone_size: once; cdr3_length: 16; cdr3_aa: CASSEGRLTGTDTQYF; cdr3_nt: TGTGCCAGTAGTGAGGGCCGCCTAACTGGCACAGATACGCAGTATTTT
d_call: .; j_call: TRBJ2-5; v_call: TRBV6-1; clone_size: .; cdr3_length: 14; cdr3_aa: CASSEIRGGETQYF; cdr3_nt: TGTGCCAGCAGTGAGATACGGGGTGGGGAGACCCAGTACTTC
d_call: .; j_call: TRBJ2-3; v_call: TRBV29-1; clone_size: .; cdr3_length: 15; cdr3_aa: CSVEVGQFYIDTQYF; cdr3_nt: TGCAGCGTTGAGGTTGGGCAGTTTTATATAGATACGCAGTATTTT
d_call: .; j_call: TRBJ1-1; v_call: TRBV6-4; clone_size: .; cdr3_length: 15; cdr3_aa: CASKSQGLSDTEAFF; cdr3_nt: TGTGCCAGCAAATCACAGGGATTGTCGGACACTGAAGCTTTCTTT
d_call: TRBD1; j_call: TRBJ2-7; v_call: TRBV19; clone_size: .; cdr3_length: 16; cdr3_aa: CASSSQGGVGSYEQYF; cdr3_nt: TGTGCCAGTAGTTCACAGGGGGGAGTGGGTTCCTACGAGCAGTACTTC
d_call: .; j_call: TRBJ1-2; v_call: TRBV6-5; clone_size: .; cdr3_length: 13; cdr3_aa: CASSYRDHYGYTF; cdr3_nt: TGTGCCAGCAGTTATAGAGATCACTATGGCTACACCTTC
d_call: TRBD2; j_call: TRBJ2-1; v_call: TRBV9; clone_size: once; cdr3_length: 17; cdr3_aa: CASSVGGSGSNYNEQFF; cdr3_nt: TGTGCCAGCAGCGTAGGTGGTAGCGGGAGTAACTACAATGAGCAGTTCTTC
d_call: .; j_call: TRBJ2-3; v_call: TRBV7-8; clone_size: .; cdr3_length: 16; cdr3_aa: CASSLSAGANTDTQYF; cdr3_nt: TGTGCCAGCAGCTTATCGGCAGGGGCGAACACAGATACGCAGTATTTT
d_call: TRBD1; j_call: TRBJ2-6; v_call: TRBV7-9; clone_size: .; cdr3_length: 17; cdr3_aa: CASSSSGTGVQANVLTF; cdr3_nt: TGTGCCAGCAGCTCTTCCGGGACAGGGGTACAGGCCAACGTCCTGACTTTC